One and the same sample provided the 26 T cell receptor beta chains below, sequenced in a study of blood T cell repertoires in COVID-19 (dated by TCRdb to 2019 to 2021). Receptor libraries were prepared by the immunoSEQ multiplex PCR assay. TCRdb obtained this table from immuneACCESS and retained in-frame rearrangements with V and J assigned. These tables miss some clones; where compared with another copy, unresolved V genes account for less than half of the shortfall, and the remainder is unexplained. The sample data list 40,000 to 45,000 clones, and 90% of these were observed just once. Around 5.3% of the sample goes to the ten largest clones. The specimen was peripheral blood. The receptors originated from a human donor in a cohort sampled during active COVID-19.

V usage is TRBV7-2 and J usage is TRBJ1-5; D gene ambiguous. The CDR3 runs 15 residues. Trimming took off 1 base at V and 2 bases at J, with 9 bases between the two ends. Germline V gene lookup returns CDR1 SGHTA and CDR2 FQGNSA. The CDR3 here is CASSLVSTGNQPQHF. CDR3 coding DNA: TGTGCCAGCAGCTTAGTGAGCACAGGCAATCAGCCCCAGCATTTT.

This sequence joins TRBV19 and TRBJ2-7; weak D call: TRBD1 (5 bases). CDR1 LNHDA and CDR2 SQIVND come from the germline V gene (reference sequence). CDR3 size: 15 residues. V lost 7 bases to trimming and J lost 3 bases, with 19 bases between them. In DNA, the CDR3 is TGTGCCAGTAAAACAGGTACCAACACTGGCTACGAGCAGTACTTC. Translation gives CASKTGTNTGYEQYF.

The chain recombines TRBV19 with TRBJ2-7; possibly TRBD1 for D (6 bases). The CDR3 sequence is 16 residues long. CDR1 and CDR2 (germline): LNHDA, SQIVND (reference sequence). The V end was cut by 4 bases, the J end by 5 bases, with 21 bases between. CDR3 residues: CASSTRGSTGSNEQYF. The CDR3 nucleotides read TGTGCCAGTAGTACACGAGGATCCACAGGGAGCAACGAGCAGTACTTC.

The gene calls are TRBV5-1 and TRBJ2-4, with 7 bases aligning to TRBD1. V trimming: 4 bases; J trimming: 2 bases; junction bases outside the gene matches: 9. Germline V CDR1 and CDR2: SGHRS, YFSETQ. CDR3 length: 16 amino acids. Written as DNA, the CDR3 is TGCGCCAGCAGCCCATTGAGCAGGGGGACCAAAAACATTCAGTACTTC. This encodes CASSPLSRGTKNIQYF.

This clone turned up a few times. The chain recombines TRBV5-1 with TRBJ1-6, with 9 bases matching TRBD1. The CDR3 runs 15 residues. Germline V gene lookup returns CDR1 SGHRS and CDR2 YFSETQ. The trim removed 3 bases at V and 4 bases at J, leaving 2 bases unmatched. The CDR3 sequence is CASSSGTGYNSPLHF. CDR3 coding DNA: TGCGCCAGCAGCTCGGGGACAGGGTATAATTCACCCCTCCACTTT. Combining the CDR3 with reference TRBV5-1 and TRBJ1-6 gives the whole variable domain KAGVTQTPRYLIKTRGQQVTLSCSPISGHRSVSWYQQTPGQGLQFLFEYFSETQRNKGNFPGRFSGRQFSNSRSEMNVSTLELGDSALYLCASSSGTGYNSPLHFGNGTRLTVT.

The chain couples TRBV6-1 to TRBJ1-3; tentative D call: TRBD1 (5 bases). Trimming took off 3 bases at V and 4 bases at J, with 10 bases between the two ends. Germline lookup yields CDR1 MNHNS and CDR2 SASEGT. This CDR3 region has 14 residues. DNA of the CDR3: TGTGCCAGCAGTGACGGGGGTGGCGGAAACACCATATATTTT. Translated, it gives CASSDGGGGNTIYF.

The rearrangement uses TRBV15 and TRBJ2-7, with 10 positions matching TRBD1. The ends lost 3 bases at V and 5 bases at J; junction bases unmatched: 4. Germline V lookup: CDR1 LNHNV, CDR2 YYDKDF (reference sequence). This CDR3 is 14 amino acids long. The CDR3, as DNA: TGTGCCACCAGCAGCTGGGACAGGGGAAACGAGCAGTACTTC. It is translated as CATSSWDRGNEQYF.

The genes are TRBV18 and TRBJ2-1; D perhaps matches TRBD2 (5 bases). Trimming pared 2 bases from V and 15 bases from J, leaving 14 bases between. CDR3 length: 12 amino acids. CDR1 is KGHSH and CDR2 is LQKENI in the germline V gene. CDR3 amino acids: CASSPDMGVRFF. CDR3 coding DNA: TGTGCCAGCTCACCAGATATGGGAGTGCGGTTCTTC.

The chain employs TRBV5-6 and TRBJ1-5, with TRBD1 identical over 8 bases. This CDR3 contains 14 residues. Germline V gene sequence: CDR1 SGHDT, CDR2 YYEEEE. V shed 4 bases and J 7 bases; nucleotides not matched to a gene: 7. CDR3 region: CASSPGQVRQPQHF. CDR3 DNA sequence: TGTGCCAGCAGCCCGGGACAGGTAAGGCAGCCCCAGCATTTT. The whole variable domain, remainder taken from reference TRBV5-6 and TRBJ1-5, is DAGVTQSPTHLIKTRGQQVTLRCSPKSGHDTVSWYQQALGQGPQFIFQYYEEEERQRGNFPDRFSGHQFPNYSSELNVNALLLGDSALYLCASSPGQVRQPQHFGDGTRLSIL.

The genes are TRBV7-7 and TRBJ2-3; 11 bases are shared with TRBD2. The CDR3 extends over 17 amino acids. Trimming removed 2 bases from V and 5 bases from J; junction bases left unmatched: 9. Germline V gene lookup returns CDR1 SSHAT and CDR2 FNYEAQ (reference sequence). CDR3 region: CASSLFPLTSGEDTQYF. Here the CDR3 DNA reads TGTGCCAGCAGCTTATTTCCCCTGACTAGCGGGGAAGATACGCAGTATTTT. Filled out from reference TRBV7-7 and TRBJ2-3, the complete variable domain reads GAGVSQSPRYKVTKRGQDVTLRCDPISSHATLYWYQQALGQGPEFLTYFNYEAQPDKSGLPSDRFSAERPEGSISTLTIQRTEQRDSAMYRCASSLFPLTSGEDTQYFGPGTRLTVL.

This clone was found a few times. This chain connects TRBV28 to TRBJ2-5, with TRBD1 as a possible D gene (6 bases). The ends were cut back, 3 bases at V and 10 bases at J, with 12 bases in the middle. The CDR3 spans 12 residues. Germline CDR1 and CDR2: MDHEN and SYDVKM. CDR3 in amino acids: CASSFPTGSQYF. CDR3 in DNA: TGTGCCAGCAGTTTCCCCACAGGGAGCCAGTACTTC.

The V call is TRBV10-3, the J call TRBJ2-7, with 8 bases matching TRBD2. The junction had 14 bases not matched to a gene; V was cut back by 6 bases and J by 4 bases. CDR3 length: 16 residues. From germline, CDR1 is ENHRY and CDR2 SYGVKD. This CDR3 reads CAISGGEYRDHYEQYF. The CDR3 DNA reads as TGTGCCATCAGCGGGGGGGAATACAGGGACCATTACGAGCAGTACTTC.

The rearrangement joins TRBV5-4 to TRBJ2-1, with D unresolved. Trimming stripped 0 bases from V and 9 bases from J, with 10 bases between. This CDR3 is built from 13 residues. Germline-derived CDR1 and CDR2 are SGHNT and YYREEE (reference sequence). CDR3 coding DNA: TGTGCCAGCAGCTTGGGGTCTGCAGGTGAGCAGTTCTTC. Residues: CASSLGSAGEQFF.

The CDR3 region has the DNA TGTGCCAGCTCACCCCGGGACAGGACGGGTTACTACGAGCAGTACTTC. As protein: CASSPRDRTGYYEQYF. J is TRBJ2-7 and V is TRBV18, with 8 nucleotides matching TRBD1. The CDR3 is made up of 16 amino acids. Losses at the gene ends were 3 bases for V and 3 bases for J; bases not matched to a gene: 10. Germline values: CDR1 KGHSH, CDR2 LQKENI.

The chain uses TRBV6-5 and TRBJ1-5; the match to TRBD1 covers 8 bases. The ends lost 6 bases at V and 4 bases at J; junction bases unmatched: 8. Germline V gene data show CDR1 as MNHEY and CDR2 as SVGAGI. The CDR3 has 15 amino acids. The CDR3 DNA reads TGTGCCAGCAGCGAGACAGGGGACTTTAATCAGCCCCAGCATTTT. It is translated as CASSETGDFNQPQHF.

The CDR3 region has the DNA TGTGCCAGCAGCTCCTCGGACAGGGATTCACCCCTCCACTTT. Translating gives CASSSSDRDSPLHF. The rearrangement links TRBV7-9 to TRBJ1-6, with 8 positions matching TRBD1. This CDR3 is 14 amino acids long. Germline V gives CDR1 SEHNR, CDR2 FQNEAQ (reference sequence). With V trimmed by 4 bases and J by 8 bases, 4 bases remained unmatched.

This chain joins TRBV19 and TRBJ1-4, with TRBD1 matching over 9 bases. CDR3 length: 15 amino acids. V was pared by 4 bases and J by 7 bases, with 7 bases of the junction left unmatched. Per the germline V gene, CDR1 is LNHDA and CDR2 is SQIVND (reference sequence). The DNA for the CDR3 is TGTGCCAGTAGTAACCTACAGGGGGCGGTTGAAAAACTGTTTTTT. Amino acids: CASSNLQGAVEKLFF.

J is TRBJ2-2 and V is TRBV5-3, with D possibly matching TRBD2 (5 bases). TRBV5-3 is annotated as an ORF whose role is uncertain. This CDR3 is built from 17 residues. Trimming took 1 base from V and 4 from J, leaving 17 bases between them. CDR3 sequence reads: CARSLKGLDLGTGELFF. CDR3 sequence (DNA): TGTGCCAGAAGCTTGAAAGGACTGGATCTCGGCACCGGGGAGCTGTTTTTT.

This chain uses TRBV29-1 with TRBJ2-7; no reliable D call. The germline V gene encodes CDR1 SQVTM and CDR2 ANQGSEA. V was pared by 4 bases and J by 0 bases, with 7 bases between. The CDR3 has 12 residues. The CDR3 nucleotides read TGCAGCGTTGCCCCCTCCTCCTACGAGCAGTACTTC. Translated: CSVAPSSYEQYF.

V is TRBV7-9 and J is TRBJ1-2, with 7 bases aligning to TRBD1. Germline CDR1 SEHNR, CDR2 FQNEAQ (reference sequence). V shed 4 bases, J shed 5 bases, and the junction held 13 bases outside the gene matches. The CDR3 runs to 16 residues. The DNA of the CDR3 is TGTGCCAGCAGCTCCCGGACAGGTACAAAAGATTATGGCTACACCTTC. Encoded protein: CASSSRTGTKDYGYTF.

The sample holds one count of this clone. The rearrangement joins TRBV7-9 to TRBJ2-7, with D tentatively TRBD1 (6 bases). Germline V gives CDR1 SEHNR, CDR2 FQNEAQ (reference sequence). CDR3 size: 16 residues. Trimming pared 1 base from V and 2 bases from J, leaving 15 bases between. The CDR3 sequence is CASSLEGLTGTYEQYF. CDR3 sequence (DNA): TGTGCCAGCAGCTTAGAAGGACTGACAGGAACCTACGAGCAGTACTTC.

The J gene is TRBJ2-1, the V gene TRBV7-2; TRBD2 agrees at 8 bases. This CDR3 has 15 amino acids. With V trimmed by 3 bases and J by 9 bases, 10 bases remained unmatched. Germline CDR1 is SGHTA and CDR2 is FQGNSA. CDR3 region: CASSFKAGGPTEQFF. In DNA, the CDR3 is TGTGCCAGCAGCTTTAAGGCGGGAGGCCCTACTGAGCAGTTCTTC. Complete variable domain (other parts from reference TRBV7-2 and TRBJ2-1): GAGVSQSPSNKVTEKGKDVELRCDPISGHTALYWYRQSLGQGLEFLIYFQGNSAPDKSGLPSDRFSAERTGGSVSTLTIQRTQQEDSAVYLCASSFKAGGPTEQFFGPGTRLTVL.

The chain recombines TRBV7-9 with TRBJ2-1, with 11 bases identical to TRBD2. The V gene end was trimmed by 5 bases and the J gene end by 6 bases; junction bases not matched to a gene: 6. The CDR3 is made up of 15 amino acids. Germline values: CDR1 SEHNR, CDR2 FQNEAQ (reference sequence). CDR3 residues: CASSIGTSGGNEQFF. CDR3 DNA: TGTGCCAGCAGCATCGGGACTAGCGGCGGCAATGAGCAGTTCTTC.

The chain is built from TRBV5-1 and TRBJ2-3; no clear D. The V end lost 5 bases, the J end lost 4 bases, and 14 bases lay between the germline ends. Germline CDR1 and CDR2: SGHRS and YFSETQ. CDR3 length equals 14 residues. The CDR3 sequence: CASSYRVSADTQYF. As DNA, the CDR3 is TGCGCCAGCAGTTACCGGGTTTCCGCAGATACGCAGTATTTT.

DNA for the CDR3: TGTGCCAGCAGTCGGGGACAGTCCAGTGGTTGGTACTACGAGCAGTACTTC. Translated, it gives CASSRGQSSGWYYEQYF. The V and J genes are TRBV27 and TRBJ2-7; TRBD1 agrees at 7 bases. CDR1 and CDR2 from the germline V gene are MNHEY and SMNVEV (reference sequence). V lost 5 bases, J lost 3 bases, and 16 bases stayed unmatched. The CDR3 runs 17 residues.

The rearrangement joins TRBV28 to TRBJ1-5; no reliable D call. The CDR3 totals 13 residues. V was clipped by 3 bases and J by 2 bases, with 5 bases between them. Germline CDR1 MDHEN, CDR2 SYDVKM. This CDR3 reads CASSFTGNQPQHF. CDR3 nucleotides: TGTGCCAGCAGTTTTACAGGCAATCAGCCCCAGCATTTT.